The 27 T cell receptor beta chains presented below share a single source sample, sequenced in a study of T cells after yellow fever vaccination. One entry per CDR3 protein, called by TCRdb with MiXCR from the 5' RACE reads. This sample carries a few hundred thousand distinct CDR3 sequences, about a sixth of them seen once, and the ten largest clones take roughly 17%. Sample: PBMCs, taken about 5 days after the first yellow fever vaccination. These receptors were obtained from a man younger than 35 who received the YFV17D yellow fever vaccine.

V gene TRBV4-1 combines with J gene TRBJ1-1; D ambiguous. Germline loops: CDR1 MGHRA, CDR2 YSYEKL. The CDR3 runs 14 residues. V lost 4 bases to trimming and J lost 7 bases, with 16 bases between them. CDR3 DNA: TGCGCCAGCAGCCCACACCGGACGGGAAATGAAGCTTTCTTT. This translates into CASSPHRTGNEAFF.

This clonotype has more than one count but fewer than ten. The gene calls are TRBV18 and TRBJ2-3, with D possibly matching TRBD2 (5 bases). With 4 bases removed from V and 0 bases from J, the gap between germline ends came to 17 bases. This CDR3 region has 17 residues. Germline V gives CDR1 KGHSH, CDR2 LQKENI. CDR3 nucleotide sequence: TGTGCCAGCTCACTCTCCGGGGATCTAGTTAGCACAGATACGCAGTATTTT. Translated: CASSLSGDLVSTDTQYF.

The chain combines TRBV7-9 with TRBJ1-3, with D unresolved. The CDR3 sequence is 12 residues long. Germline CDR1 and CDR2: SEHNR and FQNEAQ (reference sequence). Trimming left V 7 bases short and J 4 bases short, with 8 bases between. The DNA of the CDR3 is TGTGCCAGCACTAAACCGGGAAACACCATATATTTT. It translates to CASTKPGNTIYF. Together with reference TRBV7-9 and TRBJ1-3, the CDR3 gives the full variable domain: DTGVSQNPRHKITKRGQNVTFRCDPISEHNRLYWYRQTLGQGPEFLTYFQNEAQLEKSRLLSDRFSAERPKGSFSTLEIQRTEQGDSAMYLCASTKPGNTIYFGEGSWLTVV.

As concerns this clonotype: A junction end diverges from the germline sequence, so it may reflect a read error. This chain uses TRBV20-1 with TRBJ2-1; 8 bases are a match to TRBD2. Germline assignment: CDR1 DFQATT and CDR2 SNEGSKA (reference sequence). CDR3 length equals 10 residues. CDR3 bases: TGCAGTGCTGATCGGGGGGGCGTGTCCTTC. Translated, it gives CSADRGGVSF.

The chain uses TRBV10-1 and TRBJ2-7; TRBD2 is a possible D gene (6 bases). The CDR3 sequence is 16 residues long. V lost 9 bases and J lost 3, with 24 bases in between. Per the germline V gene, CDR1 is WNHNN and CDR2 is SYGVQD (reference sequence). The CDR3 reads CARAYCRGRGGYEQYF. The CDR3 bases are TGCGCCAGAGCCTACTGTCGCGGGCGGGGCGGCTACGAGCAGTACTTC.

This clonotype was found many times. The rearrangement uses TRBV29-1 and TRBJ1-1; possible D gene TRBD1, 5 bases. V was cut by 4 bases and J by 1 base, with 13 bases left in between. CDR1 and CDR2 from the germline V gene are SQVTM and ANQGSEA. This CDR3 is built from 14 residues. The CDR3 DNA reads as TGCAGCGTTGTTACGGGGCGTGCGAACACTGAAGCTTTCTTT. This translates into CSVVTGRANTEAFF.

Many counts were recorded for this clonotype. The V call is TRBV14, the J call TRBJ1-1; D call uncertain. The CDR3 consists of 13 residues. The V end lost 0 bases, the J end lost 0 bases, and 2 bases lay between the germline ends. CDR1 is SGHDN and CDR2 is FVKESK in the germline V gene. The CDR3 protein is CASSQELNTEAFF. In DNA, the CDR3 is TGTGCCAGCAGCCAAGAGCTGAACACTGAAGCTTTCTTT.

This clonotype was counted a few times. The chain combines TRBV12-3 or TRBV12-4 with TRBJ2-3, with D hard to call. The V end was cut by 5 bases, the J end by 2 bases, with 14 bases between. This CDR3 is 15 amino acids long. CDR3: CASSPRAGPTDTQYF. The CDR3 DNA follows: TGTGCCAGCAGTCCCCGGGCCGGGCCCACAGATACGCAGTATTTT.

This clonotype was seen ten or more times. This chain joins TRBV5-1 and TRBJ2-3; 9 nucleotides align to TRBD2. The trim removed 3 bases at V and 2 bases at J, leaving 4 bases unmatched. The CDR3 extends over 15 amino acids. CDR1 and CDR2 (germline): SGHRS, YFSETQ. The CDR3 loop reads CASSSSGAPTDTQYF. CDR3 coding DNA: TGCGCCAGCAGCTCTAGCGGGGCGCCCACAGATACGCAGTATTTT.

The chain recombines TRBV6-2 or TRBV6-3 with TRBJ2-1; TRBD2 might be the D (6 bases). Per germline, CDR1 MNHEY and CDR2 SVGEGT. The ends were cut back, 8 bases at V and 2 bases at J, with 19 bases in the middle. The CDR3 is 16 amino acids. As DNA, the CDR3 is TGTGCCAGCGGTAGTAGCGGTAGGACCGCCTACAATGAGCAGTTCTTC. This gives the protein CASGSSGRTAYNEQFF.

The chain has TRBV24-1 and TRBJ2-5; weak D call: TRBD1 (6 bases). Trimming took off 4 bases at V and 0 bases at J, with 17 bases between the two ends. This CDR3 is built from 17 residues. The germline gives CDR1 KGHDR, CDR2 SFDVKD. The CDR3 nucleotides read TGTGCCACCAGTGAGGGTCGTAATCGACAGGACCAAGAGACCCAGTACTTC. It specifies CATSEGRNRQDQETQYF.

The chain links TRBV7-2 to TRBJ1-4, with no clear D. CDR3 length: 14 residues. Trimming removed 0 bases at V and 5 bases at J, with 7 bases between. CDR1 and CDR2 (germline): SGHTA, FQGNSA. The CDR3 region is CASSLAGNNEKLFF. The CDR3 DNA is TGTGCCAGCAGCTTAGCGGGGAACAATGAAAAACTGTTTTTT.

This clonotype came up once. The chain carries TRBV19 and TRBJ2-2, with D uncertain. With 7 bases removed from V and 0 bases from J, the gap between germline ends came to 9 bases. CDR1 is LNHDA and CDR2 is SQIVND in the germline V gene (reference sequence). This CDR3 spans 14 amino acids. CDR3 coding DNA: TGTGCCAGTAATCGCCTCGCGAACACCGGGGAGCTGTTTTTT. Residues: CASNRLANTGELFF.

The chain uses TRBV4-2 and TRBJ1-5, with a possible D match to TRBD1 (6 bases). CDR3 length: 14 residues. The germline CDR1 and CDR2 sequences are LGHNA and YNFKEQ. Trimming shortened V by 2 bases and J by 5 bases, and 10 bases separated the two germline ends. CDR3 coding DNA: TGTGCCAGCAGCCAACCACAGGGTCATCAGCCCCAGCATTTT. Encoded protein: CASSQPQGHQPQHF.

This clonotype was observed a handful of times. The V gene is TRBV7-6, the J gene TRBJ2-1; unclear D gene. Looked up from germline, CDR1 is SGHVS and CDR2 is FNYEAQ. CDR3 length: 13 amino acids. V lost 1 base, J lost 2 bases, and 3 bases lay in between. CDR3 in DNA: TGTGCCAGCAGCTTAGAACCCTACAATGAGCAGTTCTTC. It encodes CASSLEPYNEQFF.

The rearrangement uses TRBV12-3 or TRBV12-4 and TRBJ2-3; unclear D gene. Trimming left V 6 bases short and J 0 bases short, with 4 bases between. The CDR3 is 12 residues long. The CDR3 coding sequence is TGTGCCAGCAGGGTCAGCACAGATACGCAGTATTTT. Its protein product is CASRVSTDTQYF.

The chain employs TRBV12-3 or TRBV12-4 and TRBJ2-3; 12 bases are shared with TRBD2. The junction had 11 bases not matched to a gene; V was cut back by 6 bases and J by 7 bases. The CDR3 runs 16 residues. CDR3 residues: CASSPSSGGASYTQYF. As DNA, the CDR3 is TGTGCCAGCAGCCCCTCTAGCGGGGGGGCCTCTTATACGCAGTATTTT.

This clonotype appeared a few times. This chain joins TRBV9 and TRBJ2-3, with a possible D match to TRBD2 (5 bases). The CDR3 length is 14 residues. The V gene's germline CDR1 is SGDLS and CDR2 YYNGEE. The V gene lost 0 bases and the J gene lost 2 bases, with 7 bases spanning the gap. CDR3 protein: CASSVGENTDTQYF. DNA of the CDR3: TGTGCCAGCAGCGTAGGGGAGAACACAGATACGCAGTATTTT.

V usage is TRBV2 and J usage is TRBJ2-3; D is uncertain. The V gene's germline CDR1 is SNHLY and CDR2 FYNNEI. CDR3 size: 14 residues. V was shortened by 7 bases and J by 3 bases, with 14 bases between the two germline ends. Here the CDR3 DNA reads TGTGCCAGCAAACGAGCCTATACAACAGATACGCAGTATTTT. Protein product: CASKRAYTTDTQYF.

The table lists this clonotype with a few counts. An end of the junction does not agree with germline; a read error may underlie this. This chain links TRBV7-2 with TRBJ1-2; D not resolved. The CDR3 is 9 residues long. Germline V gene sequence: CDR1 SGHTA, CDR2 FQGNSA. Here the CDR3 reads CASSLQDLF. The DNA of the CDR3 is TGTGCCAGCAGCTTACAGGACCTCTTC.

The chain recombines TRBV10-3 with TRBJ2-3; unclear D gene. Germline CDR1 and CDR2: ENHRY and SYGVKD. The CDR3 runs 13 residues. The V end was cut by 6 bases, the J end by 0 bases, with 7 bases between. The CDR3 spells CAIRPTSTDTQYF. The CDR3 DNA is TGTGCCATCAGGCCTACTAGCACAGATACGCAGTATTTT.

The gene calls are TRBV7-2 and TRBJ2-5, with D possibly matching TRBD1 (6 bases). CDR1 SGHTA and CDR2 FQGNSA come from the germline V gene. The CDR3 is 14 residues long. Trimming pared 7 bases from V and 0 bases from J, leaving 12 bases between. DNA of the CDR3: TGTGCCAGCACCGGTGGACAGTACCAAGAGACCCAGTACTTC. Its translation: CASTGGQYQETQYF. The whole variable domain, filled in from reference TRBV7-2 and TRBJ2-5, reads GAGVSQSPSNKVTEKGKDVELRCDPISGHTALYWYRQSLGQGLEFLIYFQGNSAPDKSGLPSDRFSAERTGGSVSTLTIQRTQQEDSAVYLCASTGGQYQETQYFGPGTRLLVL.

In this sample, this clonotype turned up a few times. The rearrangement joins TRBV5-1 to TRBJ2-2; 9 bases fit TRBD1. This CDR3 spans 15 amino acids. Germline V gene sequence: CDR1 SGHRS, CDR2 YFSETQ. V lost 5 bases and J lost 8; bases outside the gene matches: 10. CDR3 sequence: CASRGQGSKSGELFF. As DNA, the CDR3 is TGCGCCAGCAGGGGACAGGGTTCAAAGTCAGGGGAGCTGTTTTTT.

The V gene is TRBV5-6, the J gene TRBJ2-3; no clear D gene. V gave up 3 bases and J gave up 4 bases, with 9 bases separating them. The germline CDR1 and CDR2 sequences are SGHDT and YYEEEE. This CDR3 region has 13 residues. The CDR3: CASSSWASDTQYF. The CDR3 nucleotides are TGTGCCAGCAGCTCCTGGGCCTCAGATACGCAGTATTTT.

Only a few counts were recorded for this clonotype. This chain uses TRBV7-9 with TRBJ2-1; D possibly matches TRBD1 or TRBD2 (5 bases each). Germline CDR1 is SEHNR and CDR2 is FQNEAQ (reference sequence). This CDR3 is built from 14 residues. V was pared by 5 bases and J by 3 bases, with 11 bases between. The CDR3 DNA sequence: TGTGCCAGCAGCGCTCGGGGCGACTACAATGAGCAGTTCTTC. Encoded protein: CASSARGDYNEQFF.

The chain uses TRBV5-6 and TRBJ2-1; possibly TRBD1 or TRBD2 for D (5 bases each). This CDR3 contains 14 residues. V dropped 4 bases and J dropped 6 bases, with 14 bases sitting between them. Germline V gene lookup returns CDR1 SGHDT and CDR2 YYEEEE. CDR3 coding DNA: TGTGCCAGCAGCCCGCCGGGACCTCTCAATGAGCAGTTCTTC. Amino acid sequence: CASSPPGPLNEQFF.

The chain carries TRBV6-5 and TRBJ1-2; 8 bases agree with TRBD1. Trimming at V came to 6 bases and at J to 3 bases, leaving 9 bases not matched to a gene. The CDR3 is 15 residues long. Germline V gives CDR1 MNHEY, CDR2 SVGAGI. DNA of the CDR3: TGTGCCAGCAGGTACCGGACAGGGAATTACTATGGCTACACCTTC. Its protein product is CASRYRTGNYYGYTF.